The present TCR beta chain was sequenced within a study of PD-L1 blockade in urothelial cancer. Across the whole study: The authors examined blood 3 weeks (second dose) and 6 weeks after treatment start. Median blood clonality was roughly 0.072, with tens of thousands of unique TCRs.

There are 15 residues in the CDR3. Per the germline V gene, CDR1 is MNHEY and CDR2 is SMNVEV (reference sequence). The V gene lost 5 bases and the J gene lost 2 bases, with 15 bases spanning the gap. Every PCR was spiked with synthetic TCR analog templates. Profiled with immunoSEQ multiplex PCR; TCRdb holds only in-frame clones, not every one. Among around 50,000 clones listed, approximately 85% were seen once. This clone was seen a handful of times. The time point is: peripheral blood 6 weeks after treatment start. Urothelial carcinoma, locally advanced or metastatic, affected the patients. V gene TRBV27 combines with J gene TRBJ1-2; tentatively, D is TRBD1 (5 bases). Sequencing used PBMCs, obtained around atezolizumab (anti-PD-L1) treatment. The sequence was collected from a man in his fifties or sixties with urothelial cancer. CDR3 bases: TGTGCCAGCAGTCCCAAAATTGACAGAAACTATGGCTACACCTTC. Protein: CASSPKIDRNYGYTF.